This T cell receptor beta chain was found in a study of blood T cell repertoires in COVID-19. The wider study: Whether acute or convalescent, the COVID-19 samples came from the United States, Italy and Spain.

The V gene's germline CDR1 is SEHNR and CDR2 FQNEAQ (reference sequence). CDR3 length equals 13 residues. The ends were cut back, 3 bases at V and 10 bases at J, with 15 bases in the middle. Sequenced by immunoSEQ multiplex PCR; TCRdb stores in-frame clones only, minus some. Among about 180,000 clones listed, more than 75% were seen once. Sequencing was performed on peripheral blood. The TCR comes from a man aged 35-49 years with active or convalescent COVID-19. The rearrangement uses TRBV7-9 and TRBJ1-1; weak D call: TRBD1 (5 bases). The CDR3 nucleotides are TGTGCCAGCAGCTTTGATAGGGGCGGTCGAGCTTTCTTT. Amino acids: CASSFDRGGRAFF.